A single T cell receptor beta chain is shown here with its context. Trimming removed 6 bases from V and 6 bases from J, with 15 bases in between. Germline lookup yields CDR1 SQVTM and CDR2 ANQGSEA. The CDR3 consists of 12 residues. This specimen belongs to a study of blood T cell repertoires in COVID-19. Assay: immunoSEQ multiplex PCR; the TCRdb copy retains only in-frame clones and omits some. Here the sample spans about 170,000 clones, 86% being singletons. Sequencing was done on a sample of peripheral blood. V gene TRBV29-1 combines with J gene TRBJ2-7, with a possible D match to TRBD1 (6 bases). The TCR originated in a man between 70 and 80 years old with acute or convalescent COVID-19. CDR3 nucleotide sequence: TGCAGCGTCAGGACAGTTCATGTCGAGCAGTACTTC. Translating gives CSVRTVHVEQYF.